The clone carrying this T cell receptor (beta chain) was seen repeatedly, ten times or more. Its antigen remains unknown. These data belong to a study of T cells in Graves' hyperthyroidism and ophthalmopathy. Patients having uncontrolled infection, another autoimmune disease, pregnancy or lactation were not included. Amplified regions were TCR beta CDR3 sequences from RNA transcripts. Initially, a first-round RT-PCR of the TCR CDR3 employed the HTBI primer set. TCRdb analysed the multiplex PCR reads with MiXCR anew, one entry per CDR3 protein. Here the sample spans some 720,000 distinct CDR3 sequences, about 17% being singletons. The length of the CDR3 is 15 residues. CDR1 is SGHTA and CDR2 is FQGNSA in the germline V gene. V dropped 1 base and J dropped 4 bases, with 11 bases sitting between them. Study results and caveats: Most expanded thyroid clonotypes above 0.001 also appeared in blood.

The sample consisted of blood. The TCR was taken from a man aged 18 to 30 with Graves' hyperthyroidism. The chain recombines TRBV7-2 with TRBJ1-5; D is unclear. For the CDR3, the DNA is TGTGCCAGCAGCTTAGGGGCGAGGGAAAATCAGCCCCAGCATTTT. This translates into CASSLGARENQPQHF.